The rows below give T cell receptor beta chains drawn from one sample of a study of cytomegalovirus exposure and HLA in healthy donors. Only in-frame clones appear in the TCRdb table, and some are missing; sequencing was by immunoSEQ multiplex PCR. Of nearly 110,000 clones in the sample, 60% to 85% are singletons; the top ten hold 2.5% to 3.5%. The sequenced material came from PBMCs. These receptors came from a male donor in good health and CMV-seropositive. CDR3s include the opening cysteine and the closing phenylalanine or tryptophan. Fields, in order: CDR3 DNA, CDR3 protein, J gene, D gene, V gene, clone size. The D gene is left open where the match is weak. Size is stated for part of the rows, as once, few or many counts, or as a class when the clone is expanded.

TGTGCCAGCAGCCCAAGAGGGGCCGGGGGCACTGAAGCTTTCTTT CASSPRGAGGTEAFF TRBJ1-1 . TRBV7-3 few
TGTGCCAGCAGCTTGCGGGCGGGCCAGGAGAATCAGCCCCAGCATTTT CASSLRAGQENQPQHF TRBJ1-5 . TRBV7-8 once
TGCGCCAGCAGCCAAACTAGCGGGGGATACACCGGGGAGCTGTTTTTT CASSQTSGGYTGELFF TRBJ2-2 TRBD2 TRBV4-1 .
TGTGCCGGTTACAGTAGAAGCTATGGCTACACCTTC CAGYSRSYGYTF TRBJ1-2 . TRBV13 .
TGTGCCAGCAGCTCAACGAACACCGGGGAGCTGTTTTTT CASSSTNTGELFF TRBJ2-2 . TRBV7-6 .
TGTGCCAGCAGCCTAGACAGGGTCGATGGCTACACCTTC CASSLDRVDGYTF TRBJ1-2 TRBD1 TRBV6-5 .
TGTGCCAGCAGTTACTACCTACGGTCAACTAATGAAAAACTGTTTTTT CASSYYLRSTNEKLFF TRBJ1-4 . TRBV5-5 .
TGTGCCAGCAGTTTATTGGAGGGATCGTCCTATGGCTACACCTTC CASSLLEGSSYGYTF TRBJ1-2 . TRBV28 .
TGTGCCAGCAGTGAAAATCTCAGGGGTGCCAACACTGAAGCTTTCTTT CASSENLRGANTEAFF TRBJ1-1 . TRBV6-1 .
TGTGCCAGCAGCTTAGCGTTTGCATCGAGTATTGGGACAGGGGGTTCCGGGGAGCTGTTTTTT CASSLAFASSIGTGGSGELFF TRBJ2-2 TRBD1 TRBV7-6 once
TGTGCCAGCAGCTCGGGACAGGGCTCTGGGGCCAACGTCCTGACTTTC CASSSGQGSGANVLTF TRBJ2-6 TRBD1 TRBV5-4 .
TGCGCCAGCAGCTCAGGGGACAGGAACACCGGGGAGCTGTTTTTT CASSSGDRNTGELFF TRBJ2-2 TRBD1 TRBV5-1 .
TGTGCCAGCAGCCTTAACGGACAGGGGAACACTGAAGCTTTCTTT CASSLNGQGNTEAFF TRBJ1-1 TRBD1 TRBV7-9 .
TGTGCCAGCAGAGGCCAGACAAAGAACACTGAAGCTTTCTTT CASRGQTKNTEAFF TRBJ1-1 . TRBV2 .
TGTGCCAGCAGGAAACAGGGGCCTAGCTCCTACAATGAGCAGTTCTTC CASRKQGPSSYNEQFF TRBJ2-1 TRBD1 TRBV27 .
TGCGCCAGCGGAGAAGGACAGAGCTCCTACAATGAGCAGTTCTTC CASGEGQSSYNEQFF TRBJ2-1 . TRBV5-1 .
TGTGCCAGCAGCTATTCTTCACAGGGGGACCTTATGAACACTGAAGCTTTCTTT CASSYSSQGDLMNTEAFF TRBJ1-1 TRBD1 TRBV5-6 .
TGTGCCATCAGTGAGTTGGGGGGGCTCGGAAACAATGAGCAGTTCTTC CAISELGGLGNNEQFF TRBJ2-1 . TRBV10-3 .
TGCGCCAGCAGCCAGGGGCTAGGCTACCCCTTC CASSQGLGYPF TRBJ1-2 . TRBV4-3 .
TGTGCCAGCTACAGGACAGGGACTGAAAAACTGTTTTTT CASYRTGTEKLFF TRBJ1-4 TRBD1 TRBV18 .
TGCGCCAGCAGCTTTGGGGTTCGAGGACAGGGAAATGAAAAACTGTTTTTT CASSFGVRGQGNEKLFF TRBJ1-4 TRBD1 TRBV5-1 few
TGTGCCAGCAGCGTTTCAGCGGGAGGCCACTACGAGCAGTACTTC CASSVSAGGHYEQYF TRBJ2-7 TRBD2 TRBV9 few
TGTGCCACCAGTAAGGACAGCGCGGTAGAGACCCAGTACTTC CATSKDSAVETQYF TRBJ2-5 . TRBV25-1 .
TGTGCCAGCAGTTTAACCGGGACAGTCCCGCACGAGCAGTACTTC CASSLTGTVPHEQYF TRBJ2-7 TRBD1 TRBV6-6 .
TGTGCCAGCAGTGACAGGGCCCCTATGCAGCCCCAGCATTTT CASSDRAPMQPQHF TRBJ1-5 . TRBV2 .
TGTGCCAGCAGCTTAGATCAGAATCAGGGGGGCTACACCTTC CASSLDQNQGGYTF TRBJ1-2 . TRBV7-2 .
TGTGCCAGCAGCTTAAGACAGGGCCAAGAGACCCAGTACTTC CASSLRQGQETQYF TRBJ2-5 TRBD1 TRBV7-9 .
TGCGCCAGCAGCCAAGCCGGACAGTTAAACTATGGCTACACCTTC CASSQAGQLNYGYTF TRBJ1-2 . TRBV4-3 .
TGTGCCTGGGGACAGGGAGGTAATCAGCCCCAGCATTTT CAWGQGGNQPQHF TRBJ1-5 TRBD1 TRBV30 .
TGTGCCAGCTCACCGTCCGCCACTGCGGGGGGCGAGCAGTTCTTC CASSPSATAGGEQFF TRBJ2-1 TRBD2 TRBV18 .
TGTGCCAGCAGTTACATCCGAGCGGGGGGGGGAGAGACCCAGTACTTC CASSYIRAGGGETQYF TRBJ2-5 TRBD2 TRBV6-5 .
TGCGCCAGCAGCCCCCGGGACAGGGATGGTAACTATGGCTACACCTTC CASSPRDRDGNYGYTF TRBJ1-2 TRBD1 TRBV5-1 .
TGTGCCACCAGCAGAGACCGGGACAGGGGATACGAGCAGTACTTC CATSRDRDRGYEQYF TRBJ2-7 TRBD1 TRBV15 once
TGTGCCAGCAGCTTAGTGGCCAGGGGGGAGTCCTACGAGCAGTACTTC CASSLVARGESYEQYF TRBJ2-7 . TRBV7-9 .
TGTGCCAGCACCAAGCGGAACAGCTACGAGCAGTACTTC CASTKRNSYEQYF TRBJ2-7 . TRBV6-5 few
TGTGCCAGCCTCCGACAGGGTATCACCGGGGAGCTGTTTTTT CASLRQGITGELFF TRBJ2-2 TRBD1 TRBV7-2 .
TGTGCCTGGCGACGGACAGGGCTGAATGGCTACACCTTC CAWRRTGLNGYTF TRBJ1-2 TRBD1 TRBV30 .
TGTGCCAGCAGCCAATTGTCAGGGGGAAAGGGGCAACAGCCCCAGCATTTT CASSQLSGGKGQQPQHF TRBJ1-5 TRBD1 TRBV4-2 .
TGTGCCAGCAGTTACTCGAGAGGGGGACCCACCGGGGAGCTGTTTTTT CASSYSRGGPTGELFF TRBJ2-2 . TRBV6-6 .
TGTGCCAGCAGAGGGACAGGGCCCACCGGGGAGCTGTTTTTT CASRGTGPTGELFF TRBJ2-2 TRBD1 TRBV2 few
TGTGCCACCAGCACCAGACAGGGCCACGGGGAGCTGTTTTTT CATSTRQGHGELFF TRBJ2-2 TRBD1 TRBV15 .
TGTGCCAGCAGCCCCGGGACAGGGATATACGAGCAGTACTTC CASSPGTGIYEQYF TRBJ2-7 TRBD1 TRBV7-2 .
TGTGCCAGCAGTACCCGGGACAGGGGCTACTATGGCTACACCTTC CASSTRDRGYYGYTF TRBJ1-2 TRBD1 TRBV27 .
TGTGCCAGCAGTCAGACAGGGCATACCTATGGCTACACCTTC CASSQTGHTYGYTF TRBJ1-2 TRBD1 TRBV5-6 .
TGTGCCAGCAGTGTTCAGGGAAGGGGGCAGTACTTC CASSVQGRGQYF TRBJ2-7 . TRBV6-1 few
TGTGCCAGCAGCGCATCGTTAGTTTTGTACGAGCAGTACTTC CASSASLVLYEQYF TRBJ2-7 . TRBV7-9 .
TGTGCCAGCGCATTGGGGGAGGCGCAGGGCCTCCACTTT CASALGEAQGLHF TRBJ1-6 . TRBV6-1 .
TGTGCCAGCAGGGACGGACAGGGCGGCACTGAAGCTTTCTTT CASRDGQGGTEAFF TRBJ1-1 TRBD1 TRBV13 .
TGTGCCAGCAGCTTGGAGTTTAGGGGCTACGAGCAGTACTTC CASSLEFRGYEQYF TRBJ2-7 . TRBV5-4 .
TGTGCCAGCAGTGAAAGAGGAGAGACCCAGTACTTC CASSERGETQYF TRBJ2-5 . TRBV6-1 .
TGCGCCAGCAGTGGGGGCCGGCTCTCCTACAATGAGCAGTTCTTC CASSGGRLSYNEQFF TRBJ2-1 . TRBV5-1 .
TGTGCCAGCAGCTCCAGACCGGGACTAGCGGTTCTCAGCTCCTACAATGAGCAGTTCTTC CASSSRPGLAVLSSYNEQFF TRBJ2-1 . TRBV12-1 .